Below, 8 T cell receptor beta chains from the same sample are listed, as sequenced in a study of blood T cell repertoires in COVID-19. Clones were sequenced by immunoSEQ multiplex PCR, and TCRdb holds only the in-frame ones, with some missing. The sample includes 140,000 to 150,000 clones, 87% of them seen just once. The sequenced sample was PBMCs or T cells enriched from blood (not recorded which). These receptors were taken from a man between 60 and 70 years old who had recovered from COVID-19.

The rearrangement links TRBV3-1 (or the pseudogene TRBV3-2) to TRBJ2-7, with 11 bases identical to TRBD2. Germline V gene data show CDR1 as LGHDT and CDR2 as YNNKEL (reference sequence). The CDR3 sequence is 13 residues long. V lost 1 base to trimming and J lost 9 bases; unmatched junction nucleotides: 2. The CDR3 region is CASSQAGLAAQYF. The CDR3 nucleotides are TGTGCCAGCAGCCAAGCGGGACTAGCGGCGCAGTACTTC.

The J gene is TRBJ2-4, the V gene TRBV18; a possible D gene is TRBD1 (5 bases). The CDR3 has 14 amino acids. The V gene's germline CDR1 is KGHSH and CDR2 LQKENI. Trimming shortened V by 2 bases and J by 0 bases, and 5 bases separated the two germline ends. CDR3 protein: CASSPGAAKNIQYF. Written as DNA, the CDR3 is TGTGCCAGCTCACCAGGGGCAGCCAAAAACATTCAGTACTTC.

The chain combines TRBV19 with TRBJ2-5, with D hard to call. CDR1 and CDR2 (germline): LNHDA, SQIVND (reference sequence). V was cut by 2 bases and J by 1 base, with 8 bases left in between. The CDR3 covers 14 residues. This CDR3 is CASSITVVQETQYF. The CDR3 nucleotides read TGTGCCAGTAGTATAACTGTGGTCCAAGAGACCCAGTACTTC. The variable domain in full, with the rest retrieved from reference TRBV19 and TRBJ2-5, is DGGITQSPKYLFRKEGQNVTLSCEQNLNHDAMYWYRQDPGQGLRLIYYSQIVNDFQKGDIAEGYSVSREKKESFPLTVTSAQKNPTAFYLCASSITVVQETQYFGPGTRLLVL.

The chain joins TRBV5-1 to TRBJ2-3, with 13 bases fitting TRBD2. The CDR3 has 17 residues. Germline assignment: CDR1 SGHRS and CDR2 YFSETQ. After removal of 4 bases from V and 4 bases from J, the junction contained 9 bases not matched to a gene. CDR3 sequence reads: CASSPGTSGVLSDTQYF. The CDR3 DNA is TGCGCCAGCAGCCCTGGGACTAGCGGGGTGCTTTCAGATACGCAGTATTTT. The whole variable domain, filled in from reference TRBV5-1 and TRBJ2-3, reads KAGVTQTPRYLIKTRGQQVTLSCSPISGHRSVSWYQQTPGQGLQFLFEYFSETQRNKGNFPGRFSGRQFSNSRSEMNVSTLELGDSALYLCASSPGTSGVLSDTQYFGPGTRLTVL.

The rearrangement uses TRBV19 and TRBJ2-7, with D uncertain. From germline, CDR1 is LNHDA and CDR2 SQIVND (reference sequence). Trimming pared 8 bases from V and 3 bases from J, leaving 14 bases between. The CDR3 spans 13 residues. The CDR3 sequence: CASRKRSGYEQYF. In nucleotides, the CDR3 is TGTGCCAGTCGGAAGCGTTCGGGCTACGAGCAGTACTTC.

The sample holds one count of this clone. The chain recombines TRBV29-1 with TRBJ2-1; 7 bases agree with TRBD2. Germline V lookup: CDR1 SQVTM, CDR2 ANQGSEA. The CDR3 consists of 13 residues. With V trimmed by 4 bases and J by 7 bases, 7 bases remained unmatched. The CDR3 here is CSVAELAANEQFF. DNA for the CDR3: TGCAGCGTTGCTGAGCTAGCGGCAAATGAGCAGTTCTTC.

This CDR3 reads CASSSYSSQETQYF. The CDR3 bases are TGTGCCAGTAGTAGCTATAGTTCCCAAGAGACCCAGTACTTC. The chain combines TRBV19 with TRBJ2-5, with unresolved D. Germline V lookup: CDR1 LNHDA, CDR2 SQIVND (reference sequence). This CDR3 has 14 residues. V was cut by 4 bases and J by 1 base, with 10 bases left in between.

The J gene is TRBJ2-7, the V gene TRBV7-2, with a weak D call TRBD2 (5 bases). CDR1 and CDR2 from the germline V gene are SGHTA and FQGNSA. The CDR3 runs to 15 residues. V shed 5 bases and J shed 4 bases, with 18 bases lying between them. Here the CDR3 DNA reads TGTGCCAGCAGCCTTCGGGATGGAGAGGGATACGAGCAGTACTTC. Translated, it gives CASSLRDGEGYEQYF.